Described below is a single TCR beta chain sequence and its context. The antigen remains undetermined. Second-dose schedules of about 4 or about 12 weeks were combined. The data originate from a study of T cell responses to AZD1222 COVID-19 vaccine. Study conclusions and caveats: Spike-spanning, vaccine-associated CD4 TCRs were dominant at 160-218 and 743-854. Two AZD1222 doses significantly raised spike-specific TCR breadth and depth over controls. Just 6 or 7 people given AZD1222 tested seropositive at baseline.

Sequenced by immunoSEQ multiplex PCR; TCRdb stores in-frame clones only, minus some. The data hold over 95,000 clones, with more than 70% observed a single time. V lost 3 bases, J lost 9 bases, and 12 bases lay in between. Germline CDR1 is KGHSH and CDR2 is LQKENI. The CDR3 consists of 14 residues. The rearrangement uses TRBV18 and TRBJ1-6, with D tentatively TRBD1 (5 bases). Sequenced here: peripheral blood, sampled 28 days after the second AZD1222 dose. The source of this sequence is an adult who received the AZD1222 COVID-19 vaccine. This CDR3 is CASSPGQGGSPLHF. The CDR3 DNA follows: TGTGCCAGCTCACCCGGGCAGGGAGGTTCACCCCTCCACTTT. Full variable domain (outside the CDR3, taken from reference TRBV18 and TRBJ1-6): NAGVMQNPRHLVRRRGQEARLRCSPMKGHSHVYWYRQLPEEGLKFMVYLQKENIIDESGMPKERFSAEFPKEGPSILRIQQVVRGDSAAYFCASSPGQGGSPLHFGNGTRLTVT.